The clone carrying this TCR beta chain has a single count. This CDR3 spans 13 amino acids. Germline CDR1 and CDR2: SGHAT and FQNNGV. V dropped 7 bases and J dropped 5; count of bases not matched to a gene: 6. This entry belongs to a study of blood T cell repertoires in COVID-19. About the study: The samples span acute and convalescent COVID-19 from the United States, Italy and Spain.

Original data processing: It was from reference gene primer amplification that nucleated cell counts were estimated. Here immunoSEQ multiplex PCR was the method, and the copy in TCRdb shows in-frame clones only, minus some. V, J and clone size derive from that table, while D and trimming were established from the DNA sequence. The data hold under 200,000 clones, with over 75% observed a single time. The source material was PBMCs or T cells enriched from blood (not recorded which). The chain is built from TRBV11-2 and TRBJ2-3; 7 bases align to TRBD2. The TCR originated in a woman aged 18-29 years who had recovered from COVID-19. The CDR3 protein is CASIQGGGDTQYF. The CDR3 DNA reads as TGTGCCAGCATCCAAGGCGGGGGAGATACGCAGTATTTT. Looking up the rest from reference TRBV11-2 and TRBJ2-3 gives the full variable domain: EAGVAQSPRYKIIEKRQSVAFWCNPISGHATLYWYQQILGQGPKLLIQFQNNGVVDDSQLPKDRFSAERLKGVDSTLKIQPAKLEDSAVYLCASIQGGGDTQYFGPGTRLTVL.